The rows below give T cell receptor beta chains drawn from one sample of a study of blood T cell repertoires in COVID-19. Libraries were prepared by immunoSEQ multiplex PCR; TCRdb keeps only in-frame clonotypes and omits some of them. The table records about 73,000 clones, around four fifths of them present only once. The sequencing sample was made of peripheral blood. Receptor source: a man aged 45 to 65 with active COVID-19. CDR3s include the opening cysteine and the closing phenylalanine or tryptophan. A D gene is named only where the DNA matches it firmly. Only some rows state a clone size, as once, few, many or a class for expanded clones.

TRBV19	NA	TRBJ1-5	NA	CASSYREASQPQHF	TGTGCCAGTAGTTACAGGGAAGCATCTCAGCCCCAGCATTTT
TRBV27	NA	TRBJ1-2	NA	CASSFLRGAGGYTF	TGTGCCAGCAGTTTCCTCAGGGGTGCCGGTGGCTACACCTTC
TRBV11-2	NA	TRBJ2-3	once	CASSSYTTDTQYF	TGTGCCAGCAGCTCCTATACCACAGATACGCAGTATTTT
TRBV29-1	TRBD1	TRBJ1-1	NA	CSVVGTGGDTEAFF	TGCAGCGTTGTGGGGACAGGGGGGGACACTGAAGCTTTCTTT
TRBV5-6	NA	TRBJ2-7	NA	CASSYRTVFSYEQYF	TGTGCCAGCAGTTATCGGACAGTCTTCTCCTACGAGCAGTACTTC
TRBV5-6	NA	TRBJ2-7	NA	CASSPYGRGSEQYF	TGTGCCAGCAGCCCATATGGGCGGGGTAGCGAGCAGTACTTC
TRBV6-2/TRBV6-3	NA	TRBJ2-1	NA	CASSLRGTTYNEQFF	TGTGCCAGCAGCTTACGTGGGACAACCTACAATGAGCAGTTCTTC
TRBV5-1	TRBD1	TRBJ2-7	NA	CASSLGTAYGYEQYF	TGCGCCAGCAGCCTCGGGACAGCTTACGGCTACGAGCAGTACTTC
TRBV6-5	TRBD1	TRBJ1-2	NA	CASNRGQNYGYTF	TGTGCCAGCAACAGGGGACAGAACTATGGCTACACCTTC
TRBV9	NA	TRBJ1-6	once	CASSVEFHSGSPLHF	TGTGCCAGCAGCGTAGAGTTTCACTCCGGTTCACCCCTCCACTTT
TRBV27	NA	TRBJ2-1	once	CASSLLPLGPYNEQFF	TGTGCCAGCAGTTTACTCCCACTAGGTCCCTACAATGAGCAGTTCTTC
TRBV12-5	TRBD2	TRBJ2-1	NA	CASGLGWSSGGYNEQFF	TGTGCTAGTGGTTTGGGTTGGTCTAGCGGGGGGTACAATGAGCAGTTCTTC
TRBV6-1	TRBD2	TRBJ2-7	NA	CASSERGGPSYEQYF	TGTGCCAGCAGTGAGCGGGGGGGCCCCTCCTACGAGCAGTACTTC
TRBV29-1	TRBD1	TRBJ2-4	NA	CIGDRENIQYF	TGCATCGGGGACAGGGAAAACATTCAGTACTTC
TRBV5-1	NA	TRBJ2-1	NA	CASSLDVGLSPYNEQFF	TGCGCCAGCAGCTTGGACGTAGGACTTAGCCCCTACAATGAGCAGTTCTTC
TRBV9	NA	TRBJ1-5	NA	CASSVMGVEGEPQHF	TGTGCCAGCAGCGTCATGGGGGTTGAGGGGGAGCCCCAGCATTTT
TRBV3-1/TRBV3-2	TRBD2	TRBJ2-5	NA	CASSTYSGEVQETQYF	TGTGCCAGCAGCACCTATAGCGGGGAAGTACAAGAGACCCAGTACTTC
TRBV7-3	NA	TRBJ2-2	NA	CASSSYTGELFF	TGTGCCAGCAGCTCCTACACCGGGGAGCTGTTTTTT
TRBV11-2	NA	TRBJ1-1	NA	CASSKQASEAFF	TGTGCCAGCAGCAAACAGGCGTCTGAAGCTTTCTTT
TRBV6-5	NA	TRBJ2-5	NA	CASRRDLQETQYF	TGTGCCAGCAGGCGGGACTTACAAGAGACCCAGTACTTC
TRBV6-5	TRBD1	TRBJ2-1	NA	CASIRDRVVREQFF	TGTGCCAGCATCAGGGACAGGGTGGTTCGGGAGCAGTTCTTC
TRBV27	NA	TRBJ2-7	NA	CASSFVRGGTYEQYF	TGTGCCAGCAGTTTCGTTCGCGGCGGGACCTACGAGCAGTACTTC
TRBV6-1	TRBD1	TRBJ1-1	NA	CASSGGRTGRNTEAFF	TGTGCCAGCAGTGGGGGCAGGACAGGGAGGAACACTGAAGCTTTCTTT
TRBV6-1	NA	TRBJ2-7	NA	CASRSAGQKGEQYF	TGTGCCAGCCGGTCGGCGGGCCAGAAAGGCGAGCAGTACTTC
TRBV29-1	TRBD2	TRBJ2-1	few	CSVGVGAGGPYEQFF	TGCAGCGTTGGGGTGGGAGCGGGAGGGCCTTATGAGCAGTTCTTC
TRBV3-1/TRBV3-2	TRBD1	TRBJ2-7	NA	CASSHYRGSYEQYF	TGTGCCAGCAGCCACTACAGGGGCTCCTACGAGCAGTACTTC
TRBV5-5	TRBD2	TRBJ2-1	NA	CASSILASRYNEQFF	TGTGCCAGCAGCATACTAGCGAGTCGTTACAATGAGCAGTTCTTC
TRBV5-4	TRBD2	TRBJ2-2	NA	CASSLVRGMEAGELFF	TGTGCCAGCAGCTTGGTGCGGGGGATGGAGGCCGGGGAGCTGTTTTTT
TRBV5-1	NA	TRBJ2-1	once	CASSPPPSYNEQFF	TGCGCCAGCAGCCCGCCCCCCAGCTACAATGAGCAGTTCTTC
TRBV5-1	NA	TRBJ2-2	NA	CASSLVDGGNTGELFF	TGCGCCAGCAGCCTGGTCGACGGGGGTAACACCGGGGAGCTGTTTTTT
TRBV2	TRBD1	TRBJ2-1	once	CASSPWTGQGEQFF	TGTGCCAGCAGTCCCTGGACAGGGCAAGGTGAGCAGTTCTTC
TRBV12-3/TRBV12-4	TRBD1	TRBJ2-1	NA	CASSLQGAGEQFF	TGTGCCAGCAGTCTACAGGGGGCCGGTGAGCAGTTCTTC
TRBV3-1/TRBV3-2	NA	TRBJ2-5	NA	CASSQDFGSRETQYF	TGTGCCAGCAGCCAAGATTTCGGCTCTAGGGAGACCCAGTACTTC
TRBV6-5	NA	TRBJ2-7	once	CASSSSDRAYEQYF	NA
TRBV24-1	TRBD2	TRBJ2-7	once	CATISGTSGFYEQYF	TGTGCCACCATCTCCGGGACTAGCGGGTTTTACGAGCAGTACTTC
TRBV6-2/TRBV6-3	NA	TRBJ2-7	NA	CASSYNSGVSYEQYF	TGTGCCAGCAGTTACAATTCAGGGGTCTCCTACGAGCAGTACTTC
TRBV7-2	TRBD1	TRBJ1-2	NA	CASSKGGEDGYTF	TGTGCCAGCAGCAAAGGGGGCGAGGACGGCTACACCTTC
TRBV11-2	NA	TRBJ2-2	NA	CASSLGAGGLNTGELFF	TGTGCCAGCAGCTTAGGGGCTGGCGGGTTGAACACCGGGGAGCTGTTTTTT
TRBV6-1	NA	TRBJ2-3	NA	CASSEAPGSGADTQYF	TGTGCCAGCAGTGAAGCCCCCGGATCGGGGGCAGATACGCAGTATTTT
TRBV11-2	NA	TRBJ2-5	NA	CASSLVLLGTQYF	TGTGCCAGCAGCTTAGTACTATTGGGGACCCAGTACTTC
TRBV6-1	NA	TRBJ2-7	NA	CASSEGPPDNYEQYF	TGTGCCAGCAGTGAGGGCCCCCCTGACAACTACGAGCAGTACTTC
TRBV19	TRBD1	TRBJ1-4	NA	CASGTGGRNEKLFF	TGTGCCAGTGGGACAGGGGGTCGAAATGAAAAACTGTTTTTT
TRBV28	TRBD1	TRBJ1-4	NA	CASSLITGTGGEKLFF	TGTGCCAGCAGCTTAATAACCGGGACAGGGGGGGAAAAACTGTTTTTT
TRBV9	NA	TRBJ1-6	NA	CASSVAVSDSPLHF	TGTGCCAGCAGCGTAGCCGTGAGCGATTCACCCCTCCACTTT
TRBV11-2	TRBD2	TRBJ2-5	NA	CASSFGATSGGARRETQYF	TGTGCCAGCAGCTTTGGGGCGACTAGCGGGGGGGCCAGGCGGGAGACCCAGTACTTC
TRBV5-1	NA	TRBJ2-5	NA	CASSLAQYQETQYF	TGCGCCAGCAGCTTGGCCCAGTACCAAGAGACCCAGTACTTC